This passage covers 21 T cell receptor beta chains from one sample sequenced in a study of blood T cell repertoires in COVID-19. Data came from immunoSEQ multiplex PCR; TCRdb stores just in-frame clones and leaves some out. This repertoire shows approximately 50,000 clones, over 75% found once; its top ten account for around 7.2%. Source material: peripheral blood. The receptors stem from a man aged 65-85 years with active COVID-19.

V usage is TRBV29-1 and J usage is TRBJ2-2; perhaps TRBD2 as D (6 bases). Germline-derived CDR1 and CDR2 are SQVTM and ANQGSEA. The length of the CDR3 is 15 residues. The germline V and J ends were trimmed by 6 bases and 0 bases, with 14 bases remaining between them. CDR3 nucleotide sequence: TGCAGCGTGGGACGGGGGATGGCGAACACCGGGGAGCTGTTTTTT. Translated: CSVGRGMANTGELFF.

The chain links TRBV6-4 to TRBJ1-5; perhaps TRBD1 as D (5 bases). The CDR3 loop spans 18 amino acids. Trimming cost V 2 bases and J 1 base, with 18 bases left between them. Germline CDR1 and CDR2: MRHNA and SNTAGT. The CDR3 nucleotides read TGTGCCAGCAGTGACCCGTGGGTGCTGGGGCAAAGCAATCAGCCCCAGCATTTT. The encoded protein is CASSDPWVLGQSNQPQHF.

The V and J genes are TRBV4-1 and TRBJ1-4; a possible D gene is TRBD1 (5 bases). Trimming removed 3 bases at V and 5 bases at J, with 10 bases between. Germline V lookup: CDR1 MGHRA, CDR2 YSYEKL. This CDR3 region has 14 residues. The CDR3 coding sequence is TGCGCCAGCAGCCAGACAGTGAGAAATGAAAAACTGTTTTTT. It translates to CASSQTVRNEKLFF.

Worth noting for this clone: One junction end disagrees with the germline gene, perhaps due to a read error. The J gene is TRBJ2-1, the V gene TRBV4-3, with a possible D match to TRBD2 (5 bases). Germline V gives CDR1 LGHNA, CDR2 YSLEER. CDR3 length equals 12 residues. CDR3 sequence: CTSSQTGNEQFF. The CDR3 nucleotides read TGCACCAGCAGCCAAACGGGGAATGAGCAGTTCTTC.

V and J are TRBV5-1 and TRBJ2-2, with 14 nucleotides matching TRBD2. This CDR3 has 15 residues. V was pared by 4 bases and J by 6 bases, with 2 bases of the junction left unmatched. Germline-derived CDR1 and CDR2 are SGHRS and YFSETQ. CDR3 in amino acids: CASSPTSGGAGELFF. CDR3 sequence (DNA): TGCGCCAGCAGCCCGACTAGCGGGGGGGCCGGGGAGCTGTTTTTT.

This rearrangement joins TRBV5-4 to TRBJ2-1; a possible D gene is TRBD1 (6 bases). From germline, CDR1 is SGHNT and CDR2 YYREEE (reference sequence). V lost 6 bases and J 7 bases, leaving 23 bases between the germline ends. CDR3 length equals 16 residues. As DNA, the CDR3 is TGTGCCAGCACGTCCTCAGGGGCAGGTAGTAGAAATGAGCAGTTCTTC. The encoded protein is CASTSSGAGSRNEQFF.

The J gene is TRBJ2-7, the V gene TRBV3-1 (or the pseudogene TRBV3-2), with 7 bases matching TRBD1. J lost 9 bases, V lost 4 bases, and 12 bases had no gene match. The germline V gene encodes CDR1 LGHDT and CDR2 YNNKEL (reference sequence). CDR3 length equals 14 residues. The CDR3: CASSPLGQSIGQYF. Written as DNA, the CDR3 is TGTGCCAGCAGCCCCTTGGGACAGTCAATCGGGCAGTACTTC.

This chain uses TRBV19 with TRBJ2-7, with no clear D. Trimming shortened V by 5 bases and J by 5 bases, and 10 bases separated the two germline ends. Germline CDR1 is LNHDA and CDR2 is SQIVND (reference sequence). The CDR3 consists of 12 residues. The CDR3: CASSFRAHEQYF. CDR3 nucleotides: TGTGCCAGTAGTTTCAGAGCGCACGAGCAGTACTTC. The full variable domain, its missing parts supplied by reference TRBV19 and TRBJ2-7, is DGGITQSPKYLFRKEGQNVTLSCEQNLNHDAMYWYRQDPGQGLRLIYYSQIVNDFQKGDIAEGYSVSREKKESFPLTVTSAQKNPTAFYLCASSFRAHEQYFGPGTRLTVT.

This chain connects TRBV27 to TRBJ1-5; 9 bases fit TRBD1. The CDR3 loop spans 14 amino acids. Looked up from germline, CDR1 is MNHEY and CDR2 is SMNVEV (reference sequence). Trimming removed 6 bases from V and 1 base from J; junction bases left unmatched: 1. In DNA, the CDR3 is TGTGCCAGCAGGGGGACAGGGAGCAATCAGCCCCAGCATTTT. It yields the protein CASRGTGSNQPQHF.

The chain employs TRBV9 and TRBJ1-4; a possible D gene is TRBD1 (6 bases). CDR3 size: 14 residues. The V end was cut by 4 bases, the J end by 7 bases, with 14 bases between. Looked up from germline, CDR1 is SGDLS and CDR2 is YYNGEE. CDR3 residues: CASSPQGWSEKLFF. In DNA form, the CDR3 reads TGTGCCAGCAGCCCGCAGGGGTGGAGTGAAAAACTGTTTTTT. Complete variable domain (other parts from reference TRBV9 and TRBJ1-4): DSGVTQTPKHLITATGQRVTLRCSPRSGDLSVYWYQQSLDQGLQFLIQYYNGEERAKGNILERFSAQQFPDLHSELNLSSLELGDSALYFCASSPQGWSEKLFFGSGTQLSVL.

The chain combines TRBV11-3 with TRBJ2-7; 7 bases map to TRBD1. The CDR3 loop spans 14 amino acids. Germline lookup yields CDR1 SGHNT and CDR2 YENEEA. The V gene end was trimmed by 5 bases and the J gene end by 7 bases; junction bases not matched to a gene: 11. This CDR3 reads CASSRWGQPYEQYF. CDR3 DNA sequence: TGTGCCAGCAGCCGATGGGGACAGCCGTATGAGCAGTACTTC. The whole variable domain, filled in from reference TRBV11-3 and TRBJ2-7, reads EAGVVQSPRYKIIEKKQPVAFWCNPISGHNTLYWYLQNLGQGPELLIRYENEEAVDDSQLPKDRFSAERLKGVDSTLKIQPAELGDSAVYLCASSRWGQPYEQYFGPGTRLTVT.

The V call is TRBV4-1, the J call TRBJ2-2; 7 bases fit TRBD2. The CDR3 covers 15 residues. The trim removed 2 bases at V and 6 bases at J, leaving 6 bases unmatched. Germline values: CDR1 MGHRA, CDR2 YSYEKL. The CDR3 bases are TGCGCCAGCAGCCAACCGGGACTAAGGGCCGGGGAGCTGTTTTTT. It encodes CASSQPGLRAGELFF.

V is TRBV6-1 and J is TRBJ1-2; D gene ambiguous. Per germline, CDR1 MNHNS and CDR2 SASEGT. V was shortened by 1 base and J by 3 bases, with 9 bases between the two germline ends. The CDR3 covers 14 residues. CDR3 coding DNA: TGTGCCAGCAGTGAAGTCCGGGGTTACTATGGCTACACCTTC. It translates to CASSEVRGYYGYTF.

This chain joins TRBV19 and TRBJ2-7; a possible D gene is TRBD1 (6 bases). V was pared by 1 base and J by 0 bases, with 10 bases between. Per germline, CDR1 LNHDA and CDR2 SQIVND (reference sequence). The CDR3 has 15 amino acids. The CDR3 is CASSIARGPSYEQYF. CDR3 nucleotide sequence: TGTGCCAGTAGTATAGCCAGGGGCCCCTCCTACGAGCAGTACTTC.

The CDR3 sequence: CASSGGQRYTIYF. The CDR3 DNA reads TGTGCCAGCAGCGGGGGGCAGCGGTACACCATATATTTT. This chain joins TRBV28 and TRBJ1-3, with D maybe TRBD1 (6 bases). Trimming shortened V by 6 bases and J by 8 bases, and 14 bases separated the two germline ends. Germline loops: CDR1 MDHEN, CDR2 SYDVKM. The CDR3 has 13 amino acids.

The rearrangement links TRBV19 to TRBJ2-6, with 7 bases aligning to TRBD1. Losses at the gene ends were 5 bases for V and 0 bases for J; bases not matched to a gene: 4. The CDR3 covers 16 residues. The germline CDR1 and CDR2 sequences are LNHDA and SQIVND (reference sequence). The CDR3 reads CASSGRGNSGANVLTF. Here the CDR3 DNA reads TGTGCCAGTAGTGGCAGGGGGAACTCTGGGGCCAACGTCCTGACTTTC.

The V and J genes are TRBV28 and TRBJ2-2; 7 nucleotides agree with TRBD1. CDR1 is MDHEN and CDR2 is SYDVKM in the germline V gene. The CDR3 contains 15 residues. The ends lost 5 bases at V and 1 base at J; junction bases unmatched: 4. Here the CDR3 reads CASSPWTGNTGELFF. The CDR3 DNA follows: TGTGCCAGCAGTCCCTGGACAGGGAACACCGGGGAGCTGTTTTTT. Full variable domain (outside the CDR3, taken from reference TRBV28 and TRBJ2-2): DVKVTQSSRYLVKRTGEKVFLECVQDMDHENMFWYRQDPGLGLRLIYFSYDVKMKEKGDIPEGYSVSREKKERFSLILESASTNQTSMYLCASSPWTGNTGELFFGEGSRLTVL.

The chain employs TRBV18 and TRBJ1-1; 8 positions match TRBD1. Germline loops: CDR1 KGHSH, CDR2 LQKENI. CDR3 size: 15 residues. The ends lost 5 bases at V and 6 bases at J; junction bases unmatched: 11. CDR3 loop: CASSADQGALSEAFF. The CDR3 DNA reads TGTGCCAGCTCAGCAGATCAGGGGGCTTTGTCTGAAGCTTTCTTT.

The rearrangement uses TRBV4-3 and TRBJ2-2; weak D call: TRBD1 (5 bases). Trimming pared 0 bases from V and 6 bases from J, leaving 17 bases between. There are 17 residues in the CDR3. Germline loops: CDR1 LGHNA, CDR2 YSLEER. As DNA, the CDR3 is TGCGCCAGCAGCCAAGATGGAGACAGTTTAGGATCCGGGGAGCTGTTTTTT. The encoded protein is CASSQDGDSLGSGELFF.

This chain uses TRBV12-3 or TRBV12-4 with TRBJ1-2; TRBD1 matches 10 bases. The junction had 4 bases not matched to a gene; V was cut back by 4 bases and J by 8 bases. The CDR3 length is 13 residues. The chain's CDR3 is CASSSGTGEGYTF. In DNA form, the CDR3 reads TGTGCCAGCAGTTCCGGGACAGGGGAGGGCTACACCTTC.

The chain carries TRBV5-1 and TRBJ1-2; TRBD1 matches at 9 bases. The length of the CDR3 is 14 residues. The germline CDR1 and CDR2 sequences are SGHRS and YFSETQ. The junction had 1 base not matched to a gene; V was cut back by 3 bases and J by 1 base. This chain's CDR3 is CASSSGQGNYGYTF. The CDR3 region has the DNA TGCGCCAGCAGCTCGGGACAGGGTAACTATGGCTACACCTTC.